This TCR beta chain was identified during a study of cytomegalovirus exposure and HLA in healthy donors. With V trimmed by 0 bases and J by 4 bases, 5 bases remained unmatched. The CDR3 contains 17 residues. Germline CDR1 SGHRS, CDR2 YFSETQ. A word on this clone: Its matching antigen is unknown.

Healthy individuals who donated bone marrow served as the donors. Study-level results: The authors later linked a missense DCLRE1C variant to TCR beta V- and J-gene trimming. It is likely that the observed cluster of highly shared sequence variants was a sequencing artifact.

Vbeta (60) and Jbeta (13) primers were used in the PCR. Assay: immunoSEQ multiplex PCR; the TCRdb copy retains only in-frame clones and omits some. The sample lists fewer than 100,000 clones; approximately 72% were seen once. The sequenced sample consisted of PBMCs. This TCR derives from a woman between 40 and 50 years old in good health and CMV-seropositive. V usage is TRBV5-1 and J usage is TRBJ2-6, with 9 bases that match TRBD2. CDR3 nucleotides: TGCGCCAGCAGCTTGGTTGGCGGGAGGGCCGGGGCCAACGTCCTGACTTTC. This encodes CASSLVGGRAGANVLTF.